Listed here are 22 T cell receptor beta chains from one sample, sequenced in a study of PD-1 blockade in classical Hodgkin lymphoma. The time point denotes: cycle 4 day 1 (C4D1), after five to seven weeks of nivolumab. Each patient relapsed following autologous stem cell transplantation, and prior brentuximab vedotin exposure differed. Negative selection with magnetic separation was used to purify CD4+ T cells from thawed PBMCs. Sequencing used immunoSEQ multiplex PCR; TCRdb keeps in-frame clones, though not all of them. The sample records about 27,000 clones, 75% to 90% being singletons. Specimen: CD4+ T cells from blood, collected before the fourth cycle of nivolumab. Receptors originate from a human donor with classical Hodgkin lymphoma.

V usage is TRBV14 and J usage is TRBJ1-6; TRBD1 matches 8 bases. Germline CDR1 SGHDN, CDR2 FVKESK. CDR3 length: 14 residues. J lost 6 bases, V lost 4 bases, and 2 bases had no gene match. The CDR3 bases are TGTGCCAGCAGCCGGACAGGGTCTAATTCACCCCTCCACTTT. Translated: CASSRTGSNSPLHF.

The chain uses TRBV27 and TRBJ2-3; D unresolved. The CDR3 is 12 residues long. Germline V gene sequence: CDR1 MNHEY, CDR2 SMNVEV (reference sequence). Trimming shortened V by 5 bases and J by 1 base, and 4 bases separated the two germline ends. The CDR3 loop is CASSPRTDTQYF. The CDR3 nucleotides read TGTGCCAGCAGTCCCCGCACAGATACGCAGTATTTT.

The chain joins TRBV20-1 to TRBJ2-7; 7 nucleotides line up with TRBD1. This CDR3 contains 10 residues. Germline values: CDR1 DFQATT, CDR2 SNEGSKA (reference sequence). Trimming took 1 base from V and 11 from J; bases not matched to a gene: 2. CDR3 bases: TGCAGTGCTAGAGGACAGGGAGAGTACTTC. Amino acids: CSARGQGEYF.

The chain combines TRBV30 with TRBJ2-5; the match to TRBD2 covers 11 bases. Trimming removed 3 bases from V and 4 bases from J; junction bases left unmatched: 13. CDR1 GTSNPN and CDR2 SVGIG come from the germline V gene (reference sequence). CDR3 length: 17 residues. CDR3 residues: CAWRRGGLADSPETQYF. The DNA of the CDR3 is TGTGCCTGGAGACGGGGGGGACTAGCGGACTCCCCAGAGACCCAGTACTTC.

The V call is TRBV7-6, the J call TRBJ2-7; the D is unclear. This CDR3 has 15 residues. The V gene lost 4 bases and the J gene lost 2 bases, with 15 bases spanning the gap. Germline-derived CDR1 and CDR2 are SGHVS and FNYEAQ. The chain's CDR3 is CASSYHDTSAYEQYF. In DNA, the CDR3 is TGTGCCAGCAGCTACCACGACACCTCAGCCTACGAGCAGTACTTC.

CDR3 bases: TGTGCCTGGAGTTTACTCCATACAGGGAAAGATACGCAGTATTTT. This gives the protein CAWSLLHTGKDTQYF. The chain couples TRBV30 to TRBJ2-3, with a weak D call TRBD1 (6 bases). The V gene lost 2 bases and the J gene lost 5 bases, with 17 bases spanning the gap. The CDR3 runs 15 residues. CDR1 is GTSNPN, CDR2 SVGIG, per germline (reference sequence). The variable domain in full, with the rest retrieved from reference TRBV30 and TRBJ2-3, is SQTIHQWPATLVQPVGSPLSLECTVEGTSNPNLYWYRQAAGRGLQLLFYSVGIGQISSEVPQNLSASRPQDRQFILSSKKLLLSDSGFYLCAWSLLHTGKDTQYFGPGTRLTVL.

CDR3: CASSVVEGGQETQYF. CDR3 nucleotide sequence: TGTGCCAGCAGCGTAGTGGAGGGCGGTCAGGAGACCCAGTACTTC. The chain uses TRBV9 and TRBJ2-5; tentatively, D is TRBD2 (6 bases). Germline V gives CDR1 SGDLS, CDR2 YYNGEE. V was trimmed by 0 bases and J by 5 bases, leaving 14 bases between them. The CDR3 extends over 15 amino acids.

V usage is TRBV7-6 and J usage is TRBJ2-5; 9 nucleotides match TRBD1. Germline V gene sequence: CDR1 SGHVS, CDR2 FNYEAQ. This CDR3 spans 16 amino acids. V lost 7 bases and J lost 5; bases outside the gene matches: 14. Here the CDR3 DNA reads TGTGCCAGCAACTTCCCCACGGACAGGGGAAGGGAGACCCAGTACTTC. Translation gives CASNFPTDRGRETQYF.

With respect to this clone: One end of the junction does not line up with germline, which may come from a read error. The chain employs TRBV7-7 and TRBJ1-5; D is undetermined. The CDR3 totals 20 residues. Germline CDR1 reads SSHAT; CDR2 reads FNYEAQ (reference sequence). The CDR3 region has the DNA TGTGCTAGCAGCTTAGTCGGTTTTTTGTTAGGTCCTGATAGCAATCAGCCCCAGCATTTT. Protein product: CASSLVGFLLGPDSNQPQHF.

This sequence joins TRBV4-2 and TRBJ2-2, with a weak D call TRBD2 (5 bases). CDR1 and CDR2 (germline): LGHNA, YNFKEQ. Trimming pared 0 bases from V and 6 bases from J, leaving 14 bases between. The CDR3 covers 16 residues. The CDR3 region has the DNA TGTGCCAGCAGCCAAGATGGCCTAGCTGTGGCCGGGGAGCTGTTTTTT. As protein: CASSQDGLAVAGELFF.

V is TRBV20-1 and J is TRBJ2-7; the D is unclear. The CDR3 covers 11 residues. Germline V gives CDR1 DFQATT, CDR2 SNEGSKA (reference sequence). V gave up 2 bases and J gave up 5 bases, with 7 bases separating them. The CDR3 DNA is TGCAGTGCTAGACTGGGAAACGAGCAGTACTTC. This sequence encodes CSARLGNEQYF.

This chain uses TRBV11-2 with TRBJ2-5; 14 bases fit TRBD2. Germline loops: CDR1 SGHAT, CDR2 FQNNGV. The CDR3 runs to 17 residues. With 4 bases clipped from V and 5 bases from J, the junction kept 9 bases outside the gene matches. CDR3 sequence: CASSWNAGTSGSETQYF. CDR3 DNA sequence: TGTGCCAGCAGCTGGAATGCCGGGACTAGCGGGAGTGAGACCCAGTACTTC.

This clone was found a few times. The chain uses TRBV14 and TRBJ1-2; 12 bases fit TRBD1. This CDR3 comprises 14 residues. Losses at the gene ends were 4 bases for V and 5 bases for J; bases not matched to a gene: 2. Germline CDR1 SGHDN, CDR2 FVKESK. For the CDR3, the DNA is TGTGCCAGCAGCCGGGACAGGGGGCGGTATGGCTACACCTTC. Translation: CASSRDRGRYGYTF.

This clone was seen only once. The chain combines TRBV30 with TRBJ1-4, with 9 bases lining up with TRBD1. The CDR3 is 15 amino acids. V lost 4 bases, J lost 5 bases, and 8 bases stayed unmatched. CDR1 and CDR2 (germline): GTSNPN, SVGIG (reference sequence). The CDR3 region is CAWNPQDRGNEKLFF. The CDR3 nucleotides are TGTGCCTGGAACCCCCAAGACAGGGGGAATGAAAAACTGTTTTTT.

The V gene is TRBV6-1, the J gene TRBJ2-2; D might be TRBD2 (7 bases). Trimming removed 10 bases from V and 3 bases from J, with 18 bases in between. The CDR3 is 15 residues long. Germline CDR1 and CDR2: MNHNS and SASEGT. The CDR3 DNA follows: TGTGCCACTCCCCGGGGGGCGACTGACACCGGGGAGCTGTTTTTT. It specifies CATPRGATDTGELFF.

The chain recombines TRBV2 with TRBJ2-1; the D gene is possibly TRBD2 (7 bases). CDR1 is SNHLY and CDR2 is FYNNEI in the germline V gene. Trimming removed 3 bases from V and 14 bases from J, with 17 bases in between. The CDR3 length is 13 residues. DNA of the CDR3: TGTGCCAGCAGTGATGGGGGGGGCAGGGCGGAGTTCTTC. Translating it yields CASSDGGGRAEFF.

The chain carries TRBV4-2 and TRBJ2-1, with D perhaps TRBD1 (6 bases). CDR1 is LGHNA, CDR2 YNFKEQ, per germline. V lost 5 bases and J 0 bases, leaving 14 bases between the germline ends. This CDR3 is built from 16 residues. Written as DNA, the CDR3 is TGTGCCAGCAGCGTCCAGGGGAAGGCCTCCTACAATGAGCAGTTCTTC. Translation: CASSVQGKASYNEQFF.

V is TRBV5-1 and J is TRBJ2-2; no clear D gene. Germline CDR1 and CDR2: SGHRS and YFSETQ. Deletions cut 0 bases from V and 2 bases from J, with 8 bases between. The CDR3 covers 15 residues. Here the CDR3 reads CASSLGRENTGELFF. The CDR3 DNA reads TGCGCCAGCAGCTTGGGTAGAGAAAACACCGGGGAGCTGTTTTTT.

The chain is built from TRBV2 and TRBJ2-2, with 8 bases lining up with TRBD2. The V gene's germline CDR1 is SNHLY and CDR2 FYNNEI. Trimming removed 9 bases from V and 4 bases from J; junction bases left unmatched: 19. CDR3 length: 18 amino acids. The CDR3 loop reads CARSHLAGTSQPTGELFF. CDR3 sequence (DNA): TGTGCCAGATCCCACCTAGCGGGCACATCCCAGCCCACCGGGGAGCTGTTTTTT.

The gene calls are TRBV7-2 and TRBJ1-1; 10 nucleotides agree with TRBD1. CDR1 and CDR2 from the germline V gene are SGHTA and FQGNSA. V lost 5 bases, J lost 1 base, and 13 bases stayed unmatched. CDR3 size: 18 residues. DNA of the CDR3: TGTGCCAGCAGCCTTTTCAGACAGGGGGCAGTAGCGAACACTGAAGCTTTCTTT. It encodes CASSLFRQGAVANTEAFF.

The V and J genes are TRBV7-9 and TRBJ2-2; the match to TRBD2 covers 13 bases. The J segment lost 1 base and the V segment lost 5 bases, leaving 4 bases of the junction unmatched. The CDR3 spans 17 residues. Looked up from germline, CDR1 is SEHNR and CDR2 is FQNEAQ (reference sequence). CDR3 sequence reads: CASSPGTSGKNTGELFF. In DNA, the CDR3 is TGTGCCAGCAGCCCCGGGACTAGCGGGAAGAACACCGGGGAGCTGTTTTTT.

The CDR3 coding sequence is TGTGCCAGCAGACCATCTACACCGAACACTGAAGCTTTCTTT. Translated, it gives CASRPSTPNTEAFF. The gene calls are TRBV14 and TRBJ1-1; D gene unclear. The CDR3 length is 14 residues. The V end lost 6 bases, the J end lost 1 base, and 12 bases lay between the germline ends. Germline values: CDR1 SGHDN, CDR2 FVKESK. Filled out from reference TRBV14 and TRBJ1-1, the complete variable domain reads EAGVTQFPSHSVIEKGQTVTLRCDPISGHDNLYWYRRVMGKEIKFLLHFVKESKQDESGMPNNRFLAERTGGTYSTLKVQPAELEDSGVYFCASRPSTPNTEAFFGQGTRLTVV.